This is a list of T cell receptor beta chains from one sample in a study of T-cell memory formation after mild COVID-19. Via MiXCR, TCRdb re-called the 5' RACE reads, giving one row per CDR3 protein. Among about 560,000 distinct CDR3 sequences listed, about a fifth were seen once. The specimen was PBMCs or a T cell subset sorted from them (not recorded which). These receptors all come from an adult woman who had mild COVID-19 (a few samples of this study predate the infection). Cell type and time point are not known. Both conserved end residues are trimmed from each CDR3.

v_gene: TRBV7-2; j_gene: TRBJ1-2; CDR3aa: ASSLKGGYT
v_gene: TRBV6-2/TRBV6-3; j_gene: TRBJ1-6; CDR3aa: ASVGAGYTGSPLH
v_gene: TRBV15; j_gene: TRBJ2-2; CDR3aa: ATSREETGNTGELF
v_gene: TRBV9; j_gene: TRBJ1-6; CDR3aa: ASSVGDRGQYNSPLH
v_gene: TRBV29-1; j_gene: TRBJ1-1; CDR3aa: SVERWSGTEAF
v_gene: TRBV11-1; j_gene: TRBJ2-1; CDR3aa: ASSQTSDDEQF
v_gene: TRBV12-3/TRBV12-4; j_gene: TRBJ2-3; CDR3aa: ASSSPPEHDTQY
v_gene: TRBV29-1; j_gene: TRBJ2-3; CDR3aa: SGSGGTQGDTQY
v_gene: TRBV4-1; j_gene: TRBJ1-1; CDR3aa: ASSQGAGHLRVMNTEAF
v_gene: TRBV10-3; j_gene: TRBJ1-2; CDR3aa: AISDTSRPYGYT
v_gene: TRBV29-1; j_gene: TRBJ2-7; CDR3aa: SVIAGGTYEQY
v_gene: TRBV6-1; j_gene: TRBJ2-6; CDR3aa: ASSETTPKHISGANVLT
v_gene: TRBV7-3; j_gene: TRBJ2-1; CDR3aa: ASSFGTPPHNEQF
v_gene: TRBV12-3/TRBV12-4; j_gene: TRBJ1-2; CDR3aa: ASSGTAVYGYT
v_gene: TRBV20-1; j_gene: TRBJ2-3; CDR3aa: SAPKRGGEYTQY
v_gene: TRBV2; j_gene: TRBJ1-5; CDR3aa: ASNPDGGFQPQH
v_gene: TRBV20-1; j_gene: TRBJ1-1; CDR3aa: SARVHTVNTEAF
v_gene: TRBV6-6; j_gene: TRBJ1-6; CDR3aa: ASSYYPSGNSPLH
v_gene: TRBV12-3/TRBV12-4; j_gene: TRBJ2-3; CDR3aa: ASSSFTGTGGRDTQY
v_gene: TRBV7-9; j_gene: TRBJ2-1; CDR3aa: ASSPTLSSGNYNEQF
v_gene: TRBV4-1; j_gene: TRBJ1-1; CDR3aa: ASRGRLDTEAF
v_gene: TRBV20-1; j_gene: TRBJ2-1; CDR3aa: SAVRTAVTHNEQF